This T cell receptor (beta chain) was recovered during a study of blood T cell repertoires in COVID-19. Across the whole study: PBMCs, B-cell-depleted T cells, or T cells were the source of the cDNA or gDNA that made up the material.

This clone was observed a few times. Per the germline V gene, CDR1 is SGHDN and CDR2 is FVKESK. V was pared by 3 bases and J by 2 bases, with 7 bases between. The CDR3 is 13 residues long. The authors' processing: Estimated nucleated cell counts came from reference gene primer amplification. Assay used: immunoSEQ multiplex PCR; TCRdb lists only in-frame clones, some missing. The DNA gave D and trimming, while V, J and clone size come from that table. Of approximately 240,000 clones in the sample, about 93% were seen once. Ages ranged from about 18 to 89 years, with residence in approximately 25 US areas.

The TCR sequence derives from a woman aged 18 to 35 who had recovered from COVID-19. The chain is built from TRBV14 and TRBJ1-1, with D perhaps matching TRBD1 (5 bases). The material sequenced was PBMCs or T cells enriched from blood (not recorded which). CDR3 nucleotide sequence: TGTGCCAGCAGCCACGGGACTAACACTGAAGCTTTCTTT. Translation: CASSHGTNTEAFF.